This T cell receptor (beta chain) was retrieved from a study of blood T cell repertoires in COVID-19. Study background: T cells, B-cell-depleted T cells, or PBMCs supplied cDNA or gDNA.

The CDR3 extends over 13 amino acids. CDR1 and CDR2 (germline): MNHEY, SVGEGT. With 6 bases clipped from V and 6 bases from J, the junction kept 7 bases outside the gene matches. Under the authors' procedure: Amplification from reference gene primers served as the basis for estimated nucleated cell counts. The protocol was immunoSEQ multiplex PCR, while the TCRdb copy is restricted to in-frame clones and leaves out a portion. That table is the source of V, J and clone size, and D and trimming were worked out from the DNA. The sample has approximately 230,000 clones, roughly 90% seen once. V is TRBV6-2 or TRBV6-3 and J is TRBJ2-7; 8 positions agree with TRBD1. The TCR was taken from a woman aged 25 to 39 with acute COVID-19. The sequenced material came from PBMCs or T cells enriched from blood (not recorded which). The CDR3 DNA follows: TGTGCCAGCAGCCGACAGGGGCAGATCGAGCAGTACTTC. Protein sequence: CASSRQGQIEQYF.